A selection of T cell receptor beta chains follows, all from one sample in a study of cytomegalovirus exposure and HLA in healthy donors. The data were produced by immunoSEQ multiplex PCR, yet TCRdb's version contains in-frame clones alone and is incomplete. The sample lists some 120,000 clones, roughly 80% occurring once. The sample taken for sequencing was PBMCs. Every receptor here comes from a middle-aged woman in good health and CMV-seropositive. The CDR3 runs from the conserved cysteine through the conserved F or W. A D gene is named only where the DNA matches it firmly. The size field is filled for only some rows; it gives once, few, many or a size class.

TRBJ2-1 NA NA TRBV7-3 TGTGCCAGCAGCTTAAACCGCCCAGGGAATGAGCAGTTCTTC CASSLNRPGNEQFF
TRBJ1-5 TRBD1 NA TRBV6-1 TGTGCCATTGGGACAGGGAATAGCAATCAGCCCCAGCATTTT CAIGTGNSNQPQHF
TRBJ2-1 TRBD2 NA TRBV4-2 TGTGCCAGCAGCAGAAATAGCGGGAGCGGGCCCTACAATGAGCAGTTCTTC CASSRNSGSGPYNEQFF
TRBJ2-7 NA NA TRBV4-3 TGCGCCAGCAGCCAAGAACTTAGTATTTACGAGCAGTACTTC CASSQELSIYEQYF
TRBJ2-1 TRBD2 NA TRBV29-1 TGCAGCGTTAAAAGCTCTAGCGGGGAATACAATGAGCAGTTCTTC CSVKSSSGEYNEQFF
TRBJ1-2 TRBD1 NA TRBV19 TGTGCCAGTAGTATAGAAGGGACAGGGGGTCTCTATGGCTACACCTTC CASSIEGTGGLYGYTF
TRBJ1-4 TRBD1 few TRBV10-2 TGCGCCAGCGACGACAGGGGGCGAGAAAAACTGTTTTTT CASDDRGREKLFF
TRBJ2-3 NA once TRBV6-4 TGTGCCAGAAATTACACAGATACGCAGTATTTT CARNYTDTQYF
TRBJ2-7 TRBD1 once TRBV11-3 TGTGCCAGCAGCTTATCGGCAGGGGGTATCCACTACGAGCAGTACTTC CASSLSAGGIHYEQYF
TRBJ1-1 TRBD1 NA TRBV11-1 TGTGCCAGCAGCTTACCTTCCGGACAGGGTCGGACTGAAGCTTTCTTT CASSLPSGQGRTEAFF
TRBJ2-1 TRBD2 NA TRBV6-4 TGTGCCAGCAGTGACGGTCTAGCGGGAGAAACTAATGAGCAGTTCTTC CASSDGLAGETNEQFF
TRBJ1-2 NA NA TRBV27 TGTGCCAGTAGAAGCGCAGGGGCCGGCTATGGCTACACCTTC CASRSAGAGYGYTF
TRBJ2-1 NA NA TRBV27 TGTGCCAGCAGTTTGGCCCGGAGAGGTAATGAGCAGTTCTTC CASSLARRGNEQFF
TRBJ2-1 NA NA TRBV5-6 TGTGCCAGCAGCTGGACAGATTACAATGAGCAGTTCTTC CASSWTDYNEQFF
TRBJ1-3 TRBD1 NA TRBV27 TGTGCCAGCAGTTTTAGGACAGGGGGAAACACCATATATTTT CASSFRTGGNTIYF
TRBJ2-3 TRBD1 NA TRBV5-4 TGTGCCAGCAGCCCTGCAGGGGGCGGGGTTGATACGCAGTATTTT CASSPAGGGVDTQYF
TRBJ2-7 NA NA TRBV2 TGTGCCAGCAGTGAATGGGTGGAGGGCGAGCAGTACTTC CASSEWVEGEQYF
TRBJ1-4 NA NA TRBV19 TGTGCCAGTAGTAGCCCGACAGCCTATAATGAAAAACTGTTTTTT CASSSPTAYNEKLFF
TRBJ2-2 TRBD1 NA TRBV6-1 TGTGCCACGCACAGGGGCGCCGGGGAGCTGTTTTTT CATHRGAGELFF
TRBJ1-2 NA NA TRBV28 TGTGCCAGCAGTTTATCACGCTCAGGCCAGGGGACCTATGGCTACACCTTC CASSLSRSGQGTYGYTF
TRBJ2-3 TRBD2 NA TRBV5-4 TGTGCCAGCAGCCCGGGACTAGCGGGAACGTCGGTAGATACGCAGTATTTT CASSPGLAGTSVDTQYF
TRBJ2-2 NA NA TRBV28 TGTGCCAGCAGTTTTCGGCACGGGGCCGGGGAGCTGTTTTTT CASSFRHGAGELFF
TRBJ2-7 TRBD2 NA TRBV9 TGTGCCAGCAGCCTTCTCCGGCGGGAGAACTCCTACGAGCAGTACTTC CASSLLRRENSYEQYF
TRBJ1-2 TRBD1 NA TRBV23-1 TGCGCCAGCAGTCACCCTCCCCGGACAGGGGGAGCTACTAACTATGGCTACACCTTC CASSHPPRTGGATNYGYTF
TRBJ2-4 TRBD1 NA TRBV5-4 TGTGCCAGCACCGAAGAGATGGGACAGGTCTCGGTCTTC CASTEEMGQVSVF
TRBJ2-7 NA NA TRBV13 TGCGCCAGCGCCGACAGGCGCAACGAGCAGTACTTC CASADRRNEQYF
TRBJ2-7 TRBD2 NA TRBV6-1 TGTGCCAGCAGTGAAAGTATAGCGGGGTCTCGGGAGCAGTACTTC CASSESIAGSREQYF
TRBJ1-5 NA NA TRBV4-1 TGCGCCAGCAGCCAAGATGTAACCACAAATCAGCCCCAGCATTTT CASSQDVTTNQPQHF
TRBJ1-1 NA NA TRBV2 TGTGCCAGCAAGTGGAACAGAGAAATGAACACTGAAGCTTTCTTT CASKWNREMNTEAFF
TRBJ1-1 TRBD1 NA TRBV12-5 TGTGCTAGTGGACCTGAACCAGGGGGCACTGAAGCTTTCTTT CASGPEPGGTEAFF
TRBJ1-2 NA NA TRBV25-1 TGTGCCAGCAGTGAAATAGGGGTTTACTATGGCTACACCTTC CASSEIGVYYGYTF
TRBJ2-7 NA NA TRBV14 TGTGCCAGCAGCCAAAACCCTCTGAGGGTCTACGAGCAGTACTTC CASSQNPLRVYEQYF
TRBJ2-7 NA NA TRBV6-1 TGTGCCACCGCCCGGGACGCCCAGGGACTTTACGAGCAGTACTTC CATARDAQGLYEQYF
TRBJ2-7 TRBD2 once TRBV19 TGTGCCAGTAGGGAAGAGACTAGCGCGGGCTACGAGCAGTACTTC CASREETSAGYEQYF
TRBJ2-7 TRBD2 NA TRBV15 TGTGCCACCAGCAGAGACGGGGGGGCGCAGGCCTACGAGCAGTACTTC CATSRDGGAQAYEQYF
TRBJ2-1 TRBD2 NA TRBV7-2 TGTGCCAGCAGCTTCCTCCTAGCGGGAGGTATTGATGAGCAGTTCTTC CASSFLLAGGIDEQFF
TRBJ1-1 NA NA TRBV10-1 TGCGCCAGCAGTGAATCGTGGGGGGGAGACACTGAAGCTTTCTTT CASSESWGGDTEAFF
TRBJ1-1 TRBD1 NA TRBV11-3 TGTGCCAGCAGCGCCCGGGGACAGGGGGACACTGAAGCTTTCTTT CASSARGQGDTEAFF
TRBJ1-1 NA NA TRBV5-1 TGCGCCAGCAGCTTGACGGGGAAGGAGAACACTGAAGCTTTCTTT CASSLTGKENTEAFF
TRBJ2-1 NA NA TRBV5-1 TGCGCCAGCAGCTCCGTTGGGGGGCGGGAGCTGGGGAATGAGCAGTTCTTC CASSSVGGRELGNEQFF
TRBJ2-4 TRBD1 NA TRBV7-8 TGTGCCAGCAGCTTAGGGACAGGGGGAAACATTCAGTACTTC CASSLGTGGNIQYF
TRBJ2-2 TRBD1 NA TRBV5-4 TGTGCCAGCAGCCGAAGGACAGGGAACACCGGGGAGCTGTTTTTT CASSRRTGNTGELFF
TRBJ2-5 NA NA TRBV29-1 TGCAGCGTTTATAAGCCGGAGGGCCCGACCCAGTACTTC CSVYKPEGPTQYF
TRBJ1-1 TRBD1 few TRBV7-9 TGTGCCAGCAGCCAAACAACAGGGGGCCTTACTGAAGCTTTCTTT CASSQTTGGLTEAFF
TRBJ1-2 NA NA TRBV19 TGTGCCAGTAGTATCCTCGGGGAGACCTATGGCTACACCTTC CASSILGETYGYTF
TRBJ1-1 NA NA TRBV5-1 TGCGCCAGCAGCTTGGCCCTAGGCCGACTGGACACTGAAGCTTTCTTT CASSLALGRLDTEAFF
TRBJ1-5 NA NA TRBV16 TGTGCCAGCAGCCAATCTGCAGGGAACGCGGATAGCAATCAGCCCCAGCATTTT CASSQSAGNADSNQPQHF
TRBJ2-7 TRBD2 NA TRBV28 TGTGCCAGCAGTTTTGGCGGGGGGGATGACGAGCAGTACTTC CASSFGGGDDEQYF
TRBJ1-1 TRBD1 NA TRBV2 TGTGCCAGCAGTGAAGGACAGGGAATAGGGAACACTGAAGCTTTCTTT CASSEGQGIGNTEAFF
TRBJ2-7 NA NA TRBV5-1 TGCGCCAGCAGCTCCGGGGGAATCTACGAGCAGTACTTC CASSSGGIYEQYF
TRBJ2-7 TRBD1 NA TRBV2 TGTGCCAGCAGGACCGGACAGGTCTCCTACGAGCAGTACTTC CASRTGQVSYEQYF
TRBJ2-7 TRBD2 NA TRBV28 TGTGCCAGCAGTTTTCTCGGACTAGCGGGTTACGAGCAGTACTTC CASSFLGLAGYEQYF
TRBJ2-7 TRBD1 NA TRBV5-6 TGTGCCAGCAGCACCGGACAGGGGATCGAGCAGTACTTC CASSTGQGIEQYF
TRBJ2-7 NA NA TRBV7-9 TGTGCCAGCAGCCCCATAGGGCAGGGAACATCCTACGAGCAGTACTTC CASSPIGQGTSYEQYF
TRBJ1-1 NA NA TRBV25-1 TGTGCCAGCAGTGTCTTTGGGGGGAGAACTGAAGCTTTCTTT CASSVFGGRTEAFF
TRBJ2-3 TRBD2 NA TRBV6-5 TGTGCCAGCAGGCCGGGACTAGCGACAGATACGCAGTATTTT CASRPGLATDTQYF
TRBJ2-2 NA NA TRBV25-1 TGTGCCGTGAACAGGACAGTGAACACCGGGGAGCTGTTTTTT CAVNRTVNTGELFF
TRBJ1-6 TRBD1 NA TRBV6-5 TGTGCCAGCAGTTATACGGGACAGACCAATTCACCCCTCCACTTT CASSYTGQTNSPLHF
TRBJ2-1 TRBD2 NA TRBV11-2 TGTGCCAGCAGCTTAGGCGGGACTAGCGGGAGAGGGCAGTTCTTC CASSLGGTSGRGQFF
TRBJ1-3 TRBD1 NA TRBV6-5 TGTGCCAGCAGTAAGCAGACAGGGCTCGGAAACACCATATATTTT CASSKQTGLGNTIYF